Listed here are 15 T cell receptor beta chains from one sample, sequenced in a study of T-cell memory formation after mild COVID-19. TCRdb reanalysed the 5' RACE reads using MiXCR and keeps one entry per CDR3 protein. The data show about 430,000 distinct CDR3 sequences, with less than 25% seen just once and 8.5% to 9% held by the top ten. The sequenced sample consisted of PBMCs or a T cell subset sorted from them (not recorded which). These receptors originate from an adult woman who had mild COVID-19 (a few samples of this study predate the infection). Cell type and time point are not known.

The chain carries TRBV27 and TRBJ2-3; unclear D gene. Germline CDR1 and CDR2: MNHEY and SMNVEV (reference sequence). V lost 0 bases and J 9 bases, leaving 10 bases between the germline ends. This CDR3 is 13 amino acids long. CDR3 loop: CASSLSMDYTQYF. CDR3 DNA sequence: TGTGCCAGCAGTTTATCGATGGATTACACGCAGTATTTT.

V is TRBV7-8 and J is TRBJ2-1; possibly TRBD2 for D (6 bases). The CDR3 runs to 16 residues. V was trimmed by 8 bases and J by 7 bases, leaving 24 bases between them. Germline CDR1 reads SGHVS; CDR2 reads FQNEAQ. CDR3 DNA: TGTGCCAGCCGTCCGCGAGCGGGCCTAGGTGCAAATGAGCAGTTCTTC. Protein: CASRPRAGLGANEQFF.

The rearrangement uses TRBV7-6 and TRBJ2-7; possibly TRBD1 for D (5 bases). The V end was cut by 5 bases, the J end by 2 bases, with 10 bases between. The CDR3 has 13 amino acids. Germline lookup yields CDR1 SGHVS and CDR2 FNYEAQ. The CDR3 spells CASSQDTPYEQYF. The DNA of the CDR3 is TGTGCCAGCAGCCAGGACACCCCCTACGAGCAGTACTTC.

The genes are TRBV20-1 and TRBJ1-2; D possibly corresponds to TRBD1 (6 bases). The CDR3 totals 14 residues. The V end was cut by 2 bases, the J end by 5 bases, with 15 bases between. CDR1 and CDR2 from the germline V gene are DFQATT and SNEGSKA (reference sequence). The CDR3 bases are TGCAGTGCTAGAATATCCCCGGACAGTTATGGCTACACCTTC. It codes for CSARISPDSYGYTF.

This chain joins TRBV5-6 and TRBJ2-1; D not certain. Trimming shortened V by 2 bases and J by 7 bases, and 13 bases separated the two germline ends. The germline CDR1 and CDR2 sequences are SGHDT and YYEEEE. CDR3 length: 14 residues. In DNA form, the CDR3 reads TGTGCCAGCAGCTTTTTATCCAGTCATAATGAGCAGTTCTTC. As protein: CASSFLSSHNEQFF.

The rearrangement uses TRBV5-1 and TRBJ2-1, with D possibly matching TRBD1 (6 bases). Trimming took off 4 bases at V and 2 bases at J, with 13 bases between the two ends. CDR1 and CDR2 (germline): SGHRS, YFSETQ. The CDR3 contains 15 residues. CDR3 protein: CASSAGQNPYNEQFF. CDR3 nucleotides: TGCGCCAGCAGCGCTGGACAGAATCCCTACAATGAGCAGTTCTTC.

The gene calls are TRBV12-3 or TRBV12-4 and TRBJ2-3; either TRBD1 or TRBD2 may supply D (5 bases each). This CDR3 has 14 amino acids. V lost 6 bases, J lost 1 base, and 11 bases lay in between. The CDR3 protein is CASSRLGGTDTQYF. The CDR3 coding sequence is TGTGCCAGCAGCCGCTTGGGGGGCACAGATACGCAGTATTTT.

In its sample, this clonotype was seen once. The chain joins TRBV24-1 to TRBJ1-1; D is possibly TRBD1 (6 bases). In germline, CDR1 is KGHDR, CDR2 SFDVKD. This CDR3 comprises 15 residues. V lost 2 bases, J lost 4 bases, and 13 bases lay in between. CDR3 nucleotides: TGTGCCACCAGTGATTCAAGGGGGTTGAGCACTGAAGCTTTCTTT. It is translated as CATSDSRGLSTEAFF.

This clonotype came up a few times. This chain joins TRBV24-1 and TRBJ2-3; TRBD2 might be the D (5 bases). Looked up from germline, CDR1 is KGHDR and CDR2 is SFDVKD. The CDR3 runs to 16 residues. Trimming removed 1 base at V and 2 bases at J, with 12 bases between. This CDR3 reads CATSDLEGRDTDTQYF. The CDR3 DNA is TGTGCCACCAGTGATTTAGAGGGCAGAGACACAGATACGCAGTATTTT.

This clonotype was seen at least ten times. The CDR3: CASSQEAGASGVRETQYF. For the CDR3, the DNA is TGTGCCAGCAGCCAAGAGGCTGGGGCTAGCGGGGTCCGGGAGACCCAGTACTTC. The J gene is TRBJ2-5, the V gene TRBV3-1; 9 bases agree with TRBD2. The CDR3 runs to 18 residues. The germline V gene encodes CDR1 LGHDT and CDR2 YNNKEL (reference sequence). Losses at the gene ends were 0 bases for V and 5 bases for J; bases not matched to a gene: 13.

J is TRBJ2-1 and V is TRBV5-1; tentative D call: TRBD1 (6 bases). Trimming took off 6 bases at V and 0 bases at J, with 13 bases between the two ends. The CDR3 extends over 15 amino acids. The V gene's germline CDR1 is SGHRS and CDR2 YFSETQ. CDR3 coding DNA: TGCGCCAGCACCGCGAGGGGGAACTCCTACAATGAGCAGTTCTTC. Translation: CASTARGNSYNEQFF. The variable domain in full, with the rest retrieved from reference TRBV5-1 and TRBJ2-1, is KAGVTQTPRYLIKTRGQQVTLSCSPISGHRSVSWYQQTPGQGLQFLFEYFSETQRNKGNFPGRFSGRQFSNSRSEMNVSTLELGDSALYLCASTARGNSYNEQFFGPGTRLTVL.

The rearrangement joins TRBV4-2 to TRBJ2-7, with 7 bases fitting TRBD2. Unmatched junction bases numbered 7, after V lost 1 base and J lost 1 base. The CDR3 has 16 residues. Germline V gene sequence: CDR1 LGHNA, CDR2 YNFKEQ. The CDR3 loop reads CASSQGFGLESYEQYF. The CDR3 bases are TGTGCCAGCAGCCAAGGCTTCGGACTAGAGTCCTACGAGCAGTACTTC.

V gene TRBV6-1 combines with J gene TRBJ2-2, with 7 positions matching TRBD1. Germline loops: CDR1 MNHNS, CDR2 SASEGT. J gave up 3 bases and V 6 bases, and 7 bases lay outside the gene matches. This CDR3 has 15 amino acids. CDR3 in DNA: TGTGCCAGCAGCGCAGGGACAGCCGACACCGGGGAGCTGTTTTTT. As protein: CASSAGTADTGELFF.

This clonotype occurred a few times. V gene TRBV12-3 or TRBV12-4 combines with J gene TRBJ2-7; 11 bases fit TRBD2. The V and J ends lost 5 bases and 1 base, in that order; junction bases with no gene match: 19. This CDR3 is 20 amino acids long. In nucleotides, the CDR3 is TGTGCCAGCAGTCCATCCCTTACTAGCGGGAGACGCATTGGGTCCTACGAGCAGTACTTC. It yields the protein CASSPSLTSGRRIGSYEQYF.

This clonotype was picked up a small number of times. The chain links TRBV6-6 to TRBJ2-5; TRBD2 aligns across 12 bases. The CDR3 runs 16 residues. V shed 2 bases, J shed 5 bases, and the junction held 6 bases outside the gene matches. From germline, CDR1 is MNHNY and CDR2 SVGAGI (reference sequence). CDR3 coding DNA: TGTGCCAGCAGTTACGGACTAGCGGGACTACCGGAGACCCAGTACTTC. Translation gives CASSYGLAGLPETQYF.